The 32 T cell receptor beta chains below were found in one sample sequenced in a study of cytotoxic CD8 clonotypes in ibrutinib-treated CLL. TCRdb's table, derived via immunoSEQ multiplex PCR, lists solely in-frame clones and lacks some. The profile shows roughly 160,000 clones, approximately 80% of them singletons. The sequences come from PBMCs, collected after 12 months of ibrutinib treatment. Every receptor here comes from a human donor with chronic lymphocytic leukemia.

The gene calls are TRBV30 and TRBJ1-4; D perhaps matches TRBD1 (5 bases). This CDR3 is built from 14 residues. Between the trimmed V and J ends, which lost 2 bases and 8 bases, there was a span of 15 bases. Germline V gives CDR1 GTSNPN, CDR2 SVGIG (reference sequence). Here the CDR3 DNA reads TGTGCCTGGAGTACCGGGGCCCTGCTCGAAAAACTGTTTTTT. Translation: CAWSTGALLEKLFF.

The chain couples TRBV5-4 to TRBJ2-2; 14 nucleotides agree with TRBD2. V dropped 5 bases and J dropped 6; count of bases not matched to a gene: 6. Per germline, CDR1 SGHNT and CDR2 YYREEE (reference sequence). This CDR3 has 16 amino acids. The CDR3 DNA is TGTGCCAGCAGAGCCGGGACTAGCGGGAGTGCCGGGGAGCTGTTTTTT. It yields the protein CASRAGTSGSAGELFF.

The chain combines TRBV19 with TRBJ1-1; D might be TRBD1 (6 bases). Deletions cut 6 bases from V and 3 bases from J, with 20 bases between. Germline V lookup: CDR1 LNHDA, CDR2 SQIVND (reference sequence). The CDR3 length is 16 residues. CDR3 bases: TGTGCCAGTAGAGGGGGGCTGAGGGCGGTGGACACTGAAGCTTTCTTT. Residues: CASRGGLRAVDTEAFF. Looking up the rest from reference TRBV19 and TRBJ1-1 gives the full variable domain: DGGITQSPKYLFRKEGQNVTLSCEQNLNHDAMYWYRQDPGQGLRLIYYSQIVNDFQKGDIAEGYSVSREKKESFPLTVTSAQKNPTAFYLCASRGGLRAVDTEAFFGQGTRLTVV.

The rearrangement uses TRBV30 and TRBJ1-1, with 7 bases lining up with TRBD1. Germline-derived CDR1 and CDR2 are GTSNPN and SVGIG (reference sequence). This CDR3 has 12 residues. V was clipped by 5 bases and J by 1 base; unmatched bases: 1. The CDR3 coding sequence is TGTGCCTGGCACAGGGGGAACACTGAAGCTTTCTTT. It is translated as CAWHRGNTEAFF.

This clone was seen a single time. This chain uses TRBV7-2 with TRBJ2-5, with 8 bases fitting TRBD2. V trimming: 3 bases; J trimming: 4 bases; junction bases outside the gene matches: 7. Germline CDR1 is SGHTA and CDR2 is FQGNSA. This CDR3 region has 15 residues. CDR3 nucleotides: TGTGCCAGCAGCTTTGGTGCGGGGGGTGGAGAGACCCAGTACTTC. Residues: CASSFGAGGGETQYF.

V and J are TRBV9 and TRBJ2-2, with 10 bases identical to TRBD2. Germline lookup yields CDR1 SGDLS and CDR2 YYNGEE. The CDR3 runs to 17 residues. V was pared by 0 bases and J by 7 bases, with 9 bases of the junction left unmatched. CDR3 coding DNA: TGTGCCAGCAGCGTAGAAGCGGGAGGGCGGATGGGCGGGGAGCTGTTTTTT. As protein: CASSVEAGGRMGGELFF. The whole variable domain, filled in from reference TRBV9 and TRBJ2-2, reads DSGVTQTPKHLITATGQRVTLRCSPRSGDLSVYWYQQSLDQGLQFLIQYYNGEERAKGNILERFSAQQFPDLHSELNLSSLELGDSALYFCASSVEAGGRMGGELFFGEGSRLTVL.

The chain is built from TRBV5-1 and TRBJ2-1, with unresolved D. Germline CDR1 and CDR2: SGHRS and YFSETQ. CDR3 length: 15 residues. The germline V and J ends were trimmed by 0 bases and 4 bases, with 11 bases remaining between them. The CDR3 loop reads CASSLVGRTYNEQFF. The CDR3 DNA is TGCGCCAGCAGCTTGGTGGGTCGCACTTACAATGAGCAGTTCTTC.

The J gene is TRBJ1-5, the V gene TRBV19; 7 nucleotides line up with TRBD1. Germline lookup yields CDR1 LNHDA and CDR2 SQIVND (reference sequence). The V segment lost 3 bases and the J segment 6 bases; nucleotides outside the gene matches: 8. CDR3 length equals 15 residues. The CDR3 coding sequence is TGTGCCAGTAGTATTGTGGACAGGACCTCTCAGCCCCAGCATTTT. Translation gives CASSIVDRTSQPQHF.

V is TRBV15 and J is TRBJ1-1, with unresolved D. This CDR3 is built from 13 residues. CDR1 is LNHNV and CDR2 is YYDKDF in the germline V gene (reference sequence). The V and J ends lost 2 bases and 7 bases respectively, with 11 bases between them. CDR3 sequence: CATSRQIPNEAFF. In DNA form, the CDR3 reads TGTGCCACCAGCAGACAAATTCCCAATGAAGCTTTCTTT.

This clone was seen a handful of times. The chain links TRBV4-3 to TRBJ1-2, with 8 bases identical to TRBD1. The CDR3 loop spans 16 amino acids. Germline loops: CDR1 LGHNA, CDR2 YSLEER. Trimming removed 6 bases from V and 8 bases from J; junction bases left unmatched: 17. DNA of the CDR3: TGCGCCAGCAGTCAGATTATCAGGGGGCGCTTCGAGGGCTACACCTTC. Encoded protein: CASSQIIRGRFEGYTF.

The chain is built from TRBV10-3 and TRBJ2-5; D perhaps matches TRBD2 (5 bases). With 4 bases removed from V and 2 bases from J, the gap between germline ends came to 14 bases. The CDR3 extends over 15 amino acids. In germline, CDR1 is ENHRY, CDR2 SYGVKD. The CDR3 loop is CAISAGIGYQETQYF. Written as DNA, the CDR3 is TGTGCCATCAGTGCCGGGATCGGGTATCAAGAGACCCAGTACTTC.

The rearrangement uses TRBV5-8 and TRBJ2-5; D is possibly TRBD2 (6 bases). The CDR3 is made up of 15 amino acids. The germline V gene encodes CDR1 SGHTS and CDR2 YDEGEE. The ends were cut back, 5 bases at V and 5 bases at J, with 19 bases in the middle. CDR3 in DNA: TGTGCCAGCAGTGTCCCGGGACTTTCCAGGGAGACCCAGTACTTC. Translating gives CASSVPGLSRETQYF. The variable domain in full, completed from reference TRBV5-8 and TRBJ2-5, reads EAGVTQSPTHLIKTRGQQATLRCSPISGHTSVYWYQQALGLGLQFLLWYDEGEERNRGNFPPRFSGRQFPNYSSELNVNALELEDSALYLCASSVPGLSRETQYFGPGTRLLVL.

The chain links TRBV21-1 to TRBJ2-7; the table gives TRBD1 as D, unverified against the DNA. TRBV21-1 has pseudogene status. The CDR3 is 16 amino acids. The CDR3 nucleotides read TGTGCCAGCAGCAAAGTAGGGGCAAGAGATCTCTACGAGCAGTACTTC. Residues: CASSKVGARDLYEQYF.

This clone has more than one count but fewer than ten. The V and J genes are TRBV5-1 and TRBJ1-1, with unresolved D. The CDR3 extends over 11 amino acids. Per the germline V gene, CDR1 is SGHRS and CDR2 is YFSETQ. Between the trimmed V and J ends, which lost 8 bases and 5 bases, there was a span of 10 bases. The CDR3 DNA is TGCGCCAGTTCCGATTTTACTGAAGCTTTCTTT. Protein: CASSDFTEAFF. Combining the CDR3 with reference TRBV5-1 and TRBJ1-1 gives the whole variable domain KAGVTQTPRYLIKTRGQQVTLSCSPISGHRSVSWYQQTPGQGLQFLFEYFSETQRNKGNFPGRFSGRQFSNSRSEMNVSTLELGDSALYLCASSDFTEAFFGQGTRLTVV.

V is TRBV4-2 and J is TRBJ2-7, with 13 bases identical to TRBD2. This CDR3 spans 16 amino acids. The V gene end was trimmed by 1 base and the J gene end by 5 bases; junction bases not matched to a gene: 5. Germline loops: CDR1 LGHNA, CDR2 YNFKEQ. CDR3 nucleotides: TGTGCCAGCAGCCAAGTCGGACTAGCGGGAGTTCACGAGCAGTACTTC. Translating gives CASSQVGLAGVHEQYF.

V is TRBV25-1 and J is TRBJ1-2, with 7 bases lining up with TRBD1. J gave up 5 bases and V 7 bases, and 4 bases lay outside the gene matches. The length of the CDR3 is 12 residues. Germline V lookup: CDR1 MGHDK, CDR2 SYGVNS. CDR3 region: CASTGGGYGYTF. As DNA, the CDR3 is TGTGCCAGCACAGGGGGGGGGTATGGCTACACCTTC.

The chain employs TRBV7-2 and TRBJ2-7; a possible D gene is TRBD2 (6 bases). The CDR3 sequence is 16 residues long. Germline V lookup: CDR1 SGHTA, CDR2 FQGNSA. V shed 5 bases and J shed 5 bases, with 22 bases lying between them. CDR3 loop: CASSQDPTGGINEQYF. In DNA form, the CDR3 reads TGTGCCAGCAGCCAAGATCCAACTGGGGGGATCAACGAGCAGTACTTC. Using reference TRBV7-2 and TRBJ2-7 for the parts outside the CDR3, the full variable domain is GAGVSQSPSNKVTEKGKDVELRCDPISGHTALYWYRQSLGQGLEFLIYFQGNSAPDKSGLPSDRFSAERTGGSVSTLTIQRTQQEDSAVYLCASSQDPTGGINEQYFGPGTRLTVT.

This clone was seen once. V usage is TRBV11-2 and J usage is TRBJ2-3; 7 nucleotides align to TRBD2. Trimming removed 5 bases from V and 1 base from J; junction bases left unmatched: 12. The CDR3 is 17 residues long. The germline V gene has CDR1 SGHAT and CDR2 FQNNGV. CDR3 sequence (DNA): TGTGCCAGCAGCCGATTTGAGGGAGGGCAGCGCACAGATACGCAGTATTTT. Protein: CASSRFEGGQRTDTQYF.

This chain connects TRBV4-1 to TRBJ2-2; no firm D call. CDR1 MGHRA and CDR2 YSYEKL come from the germline V gene. The V end lost 1 base, the J end lost 3 bases, and 9 bases lay between the germline ends. The CDR3 consists of 15 residues. The CDR3 nucleotides are TGCGCCAGCAGCCAAGCAATTCGGGACACCGGGGAGCTGTTTTTT. Amino acid sequence: CASSQAIRDTGELFF.

The V gene is TRBV6-1, the J gene TRBJ1-5; a weak D match, TRBD1 (5 bases). CDR3 size: 15 residues. The ends were cut back, 7 bases at V and 6 bases at J, with 19 bases in the middle. From germline, CDR1 is MNHNS and CDR2 SASEGT. The CDR3 DNA is TGTGCCAGCAACAGGCGGGGGTTTAAGTTTCAGCCCCAGCATTTT. Amino acids: CASNRRGFKFQPQHF.

This chain connects TRBV6-6 to TRBJ1-5; D is uncertain. The CDR3 totals 15 residues. Germline CDR1 MNHNY, CDR2 SVGAGI (reference sequence). Between the trimmed V and J ends, which lost 5 bases and 3 bases, there was a span of 14 bases. This chain's CDR3 is CASSNHGGNNQPQHF. The CDR3 DNA sequence: TGTGCCAGCAGTAATCACGGCGGGAACAATCAGCCCCAGCATTTT.

The CDR3 region has the DNA TGCGCCAGCAGCCAACTTCCACCGGGCAGGGGGTACGAAAAACTGTTTTTT. Its translation: CASSQLPPGRGYEKLFF. The J gene is TRBJ1-4, the V gene TRBV4-1; the match to TRBD1 covers 7 bases. This CDR3 has 17 residues. The J segment lost 8 bases and the V segment lost 2 bases, leaving 14 bases of the junction unmatched. Germline CDR1 and CDR2: MGHRA and YSYEKL.

This chain connects TRBV6-5 to TRBJ2-7; 8 bases are shared with TRBD1. The germline CDR1 and CDR2 sequences are MNHEY and SVGAGI. Trimming cost V 2 bases and J 3 bases; bases outside gene matches: 9. CDR3 length: 16 residues. CDR3 nucleotide sequence: TGTGCCAGCAGTTACGCTAGGACAGGGAGTCACTACGAGCAGTACTTC. Its translation is CASSYARTGSHYEQYF.

This clone has at least ten counts. V and J are TRBV14 and TRBJ2-7; TRBD2 matches at 10 bases. Trimming removed 0 bases from V and 4 bases from J; junction bases left unmatched: 3. From germline, CDR1 is SGHDN and CDR2 FVKESK. The CDR3 consists of 15 residues. The CDR3: CASSQDLSGRYEQYF. As DNA, the CDR3 is TGTGCCAGCAGCCAAGATCTTAGCGGGAGGTACGAGCAGTACTTC.

The genes are TRBV28 and TRBJ2-1, with D hard to call. Germline V CDR1 and CDR2: MDHEN, SYDVKM. CDR3 length: 18 amino acids. V shed 3 bases and J shed 1 base, with 19 bases lying between them. In DNA form, the CDR3 reads TGTGCCAGCAGTTTGGGCCAGAAGATAACCCCGTCCTACAATGAGCAGTTCTTC. The encoded protein is CASSLGQKITPSYNEQFF.

The rearrangement joins TRBV6-1 to TRBJ2-7; D uncertain. Per the germline V gene, CDR1 is MNHNS and CDR2 is SASEGT. The CDR3 spans 16 residues. V was shortened by 1 base and J by 2 bases, with 15 bases between the two germline ends. CDR3 loop: CASSEVLGILPYEQYF. Written as DNA, the CDR3 is TGTGCCAGCAGTGAAGTTCTCGGAATACTACCCTACGAGCAGTACTTC.

This clone has only one observation. V usage is TRBV4-3 and J usage is TRBJ1-2; a possible D gene is TRBD1 (6 bases). This CDR3 has 15 amino acids. Germline CDR1 is LGHNA and CDR2 is YSLEER. V dropped 1 base and J dropped 8 bases, with 17 bases sitting between them. This CDR3 is CASSQGLMGAGGYTF. CDR3 sequence (DNA): TGCGCCAGCAGCCAAGGTCTAATGGGGGCCGGGGGCTACACCTTC.

The CDR3 DNA reads TGTGCCAGCAGCTTAGTACTAGCGGCTGAGCAGTTCTTC. Translating gives CASSLVLAAEQFF. The V gene is TRBV11-2, the J gene TRBJ2-1, with TRBD2 matching 8 bases. V shed 1 base, J shed 9 bases, and the junction held 2 bases outside the gene matches. Germline V gene sequence: CDR1 SGHAT, CDR2 FQNNGV. The CDR3 is 13 amino acids.

The rearrangement uses TRBV19 and TRBJ2-2; TRBD2 aligns across 8 bases. V lost 5 bases and J lost 1; bases outside the gene matches: 6. CDR3 size: 16 residues. The germline CDR1 and CDR2 sequences are LNHDA and SQIVND (reference sequence). The CDR3 bases are TGTGCCAGTAGTGCCCGGGGGGGGCGGAACACCGGGGAGCTGTTTTTT. Its translation: CASSARGGRNTGELFF. Full variable domain (rest looked up from reference TRBV19 and TRBJ2-2): DGGITQSPKYLFRKEGQNVTLSCEQNLNHDAMYWYRQDPGQGLRLIYYSQIVNDFQKGDIAEGYSVSREKKESFPLTVTSAQKNPTAFYLCASSARGGRNTGELFFGEGSRLTVL.

This clone was picked up one time. J is TRBJ2-4 and V is TRBV18; 10 bases align to TRBD1. Trimming removed 3 bases from V and 3 bases from J; junction bases left unmatched: 11. There are 18 residues in the CDR3. Germline V CDR1 and CDR2: KGHSH, LQKENI. CDR3 residues: CASSPPGTGAPGKNIQYF. The CDR3 region has the DNA TGTGCCAGCTCACCCCCCGGGACAGGGGCGCCAGGCAAAAACATTCAGTACTTC.

The rearrangement joins TRBV5-5 to TRBJ2-5; TRBD1 aligns across 8 bases. V shed 3 bases, J shed 7 bases, and the junction held 11 bases outside the gene matches. Germline CDR1 and CDR2: SGHKS and YYEKEE (reference sequence). This CDR3 region has 15 residues. For the CDR3, the DNA is TGTGCCAGCAGCTCCCCGCGGACAGGGATCGGGACCCAGTACTTC. Protein: CASSSPRTGIGTQYF.

This chain connects TRBV29-1 to TRBJ1-5; 11 nucleotides agree with TRBD1. The CDR3 extends over 15 amino acids. Germline values: CDR1 SQVTM, CDR2 ANQGSEA. The junction had 8 bases not matched to a gene; V was cut back by 7 bases and J by 3 bases. CDR3 DNA: TGCAGCGCCGCTGGGGGACAGGGGGTCAATCAGCCCCAGCATTTT. Translating it yields CSAAGGQGVNQPQHF.